This T cell receptor (beta chain) was sequenced for a study of T cells in Graves' hyperthyroidism and ophthalmopathy. Findings of the study overall: Most clonotypes that expanded in the thyroid above 0.001 also showed up in blood. Before onset, by a median of approximately 6.8 months, the model predicted ophthalmopathy.

To note about this clonotype: What it recognizes is unknown.

The CDR3 sequence is 15 residues long. Between the trimmed V and J ends, which lost 0 bases and 7 bases, there was a span of 13 bases. The germline CDR1 and CDR2 sequences are SGHAT and FQNNGV. TCR beta CDR3 region amplification was performed from RNA transcripts. HTBI primers were employed in a first-round RT-PCR of the TCR CDR3. TCRdb itself ran the multiplex PCR reads through MiXCR, one entry per CDR3 protein. The table shows more than 550,000 distinct CDR3 sequences, with roughly 45% occurring only once. Material: peripheral blood or thyroid tissue (not recorded which). The chain couples TRBV11-2 to TRBJ1-5, with D maybe TRBD1 (5 bases). The TCR comes from an adult man with Graves' disease, either hyperthyroidism or ophthalmopathy (not recorded which). This CDR3 reads CASSLEQGRGQPQHF. The DNA of the CDR3 is TGTGCCAGCAGCTTAGAGCAGGGTAGGGGACAGCCCCAGCATTTT.